A single sample is the source of the 28 T cell receptor beta chains below, sequenced in a study of identifying expanded T cells in peripheral blood. Profiling relied on immunoSEQ multiplex PCR, and the TCRdb table lists in-frame clones only, not all of them. The repertoire holds some 97,000 clones, with around nine tenths as singletons. Sequencing was carried out using blood. The receptor source for this set is a person aged 18 to 75 in good health.

This clone was picked up one time. J is TRBJ1-3 and V is TRBV5-1; no clear D gene. Trimming pared 0 bases from V and 4 bases from J, leaving 8 bases between. The germline V gene encodes CDR1 SGHRS and CDR2 YFSETQ. The CDR3 contains 14 residues. The CDR3 here is CASSLEKGGNTIYF. CDR3 nucleotide sequence: TGCGCCAGCAGCTTGGAGAAGGGAGGAAACACCATATATTTT. Looking up the rest from reference TRBV5-1 and TRBJ1-3 gives the full variable domain: KAGVTQTPRYLIKTRGQQVTLSCSPISGHRSVSWYQQTPGQGLQFLFEYFSETQRNKGNFPGRFSGRQFSNSRSEMNVSTLELGDSALYLCASSLEKGGNTIYFGEGSWLTVV.

The CDR3 reads CASSLGGLNTEAFF. CDR3 nucleotides: TGTGCCAGCAGCTTAGGGGGGCTGAACACTGAAGCTTTCTTT. The chain joins TRBV7-2 to TRBJ1-1, with D perhaps matching TRBD1 (6 bases). The CDR3 runs to 14 residues. In germline, CDR1 is SGHTA, CDR2 FQGNSA. The ends were cut back, 1 base at V and 0 bases at J, with 6 bases in the middle.

The chain recombines TRBV5-5 with TRBJ1-1; the D gene is possibly TRBD1 (6 bases). The CDR3 consists of 14 residues. The V gene lost 3 bases and the J gene lost 7 bases, with 16 bases spanning the gap. The germline gives CDR1 SGHKS, CDR2 YYEKEE (reference sequence). The CDR3 nucleotides are TGTGCCAGCAGCTCCGCCGGGACAACGGTTGAAGCTTTCTTT. Protein: CASSSAGTTVEAFF.

The chain is built from TRBV11-2 and TRBJ1-3, with 7 positions matching TRBD1. This CDR3 comprises 15 residues. Germline V lookup: CDR1 SGHAT, CDR2 FQNNGV. J lost 9 bases, V lost 5 bases, and 13 bases had no gene match. The CDR3 loop reads CASSPRQGGDGTIYF. The DNA for the CDR3 is TGTGCCAGCAGCCCGCGACAGGGAGGGGATGGCACCATATATTTT.

Many counts were recorded for this clone. V usage is TRBV4-1 and J usage is TRBJ1-6; unclear D gene. Germline V gene lookup returns CDR1 MGHRA and CDR2 YSYEKL. V lost 2 bases and J 0 bases, leaving 14 bases between the germline ends. The CDR3 spans 18 residues. The CDR3 nucleotides read TGCGCCAGCAGCCAATCCTTTTCGTGGAGCTCCTATAATTCACCCCTCCACTTT. Protein: CASSQSFSWSSYNSPLHF.

The chain employs TRBV10-3 and TRBJ2-3, with D unclear. There are 14 residues in the CDR3. The germline CDR1 and CDR2 sequences are ENHRY and SYGVKD. Trimming shortened V by 3 bases and J by 0 bases, and 7 bases separated the two germline ends. CDR3 residues: CAISDPPSTDTQYF. CDR3 in DNA: TGTGCCATCAGTGACCCCCCAAGCACAGATACGCAGTATTTT.

This rearrangement joins TRBV19 to TRBJ2-7, with 8 bases lining up with TRBD1. Per the germline V gene, CDR1 is LNHDA and CDR2 is SQIVND (reference sequence). The CDR3 length is 14 residues. J was trimmed by 2 bases and V by 3 bases; bases with no gene match: 3. The CDR3 sequence: CASSMNRGTYEQYF. DNA for the CDR3: TGTGCCAGTAGTATGAACAGGGGGACCTACGAGCAGTACTTC.

The chain uses TRBV19 and TRBJ1-5, with 8 bases lining up with TRBD1. Germline V CDR1 and CDR2: LNHDA, SQIVND (reference sequence). The J segment lost 6 bases and the V segment lost 5 bases, leaving 6 bases of the junction unmatched. The CDR3 is 14 amino acids. The CDR3 here is CASSGQGASQPQHF. As DNA, the CDR3 is TGTGCCAGTAGTGGGCAGGGGGCCAGTCAGCCCCAGCATTTT.

The chain employs TRBV5-8 and TRBJ2-1; D is perhaps TRBD1 (5 bases). The V and J ends lost 10 bases and 3 bases respectively, with 14 bases between them. From germline, CDR1 is SGHTS and CDR2 YDEGEE. This CDR3 is 13 amino acids long. In DNA, the CDR3 is TGTGCCTTCTCGACAGACCTCTACAATGAGCAGTTCTTC. This gives the protein CAFSTDLYNEQFF.

J is TRBJ2-4 and V is TRBV30, with D uncertain. Germline V gives CDR1 GTSNPN, CDR2 SVGIG (reference sequence). The CDR3 has 15 residues. V lost 1 base, J lost 1 base, and 11 bases lay in between. The CDR3 sequence is CAWSAVSLAKNIQYF. The CDR3 nucleotides are TGTGCCTGGAGTGCAGTTTCCCTGGCCAAAAACATTCAGTACTTC.

V usage is TRBV4-1 and J usage is TRBJ1-2; D unclear. The CDR3 totals 15 residues. Germline V gene sequence: CDR1 MGHRA, CDR2 YSYEKL. V lost 1 base and J lost 7, with 16 bases in between. As DNA, the CDR3 is TGCGCCAGCAGCCAAGGGGTGCCAGGACCATTTGGCTACACCTTC. Protein: CASSQGVPGPFGYTF.

The chain links TRBV29-1 to TRBJ2-3; TRBD1 matches 8 bases. Germline V gene lookup returns CDR1 SQVTM and CDR2 ANQGSEA. The CDR3 has 14 residues. The V and J ends lost 5 bases and 3 bases, in that order; junction bases with no gene match: 7. The CDR3 bases are TGCAGCGTTAATCGACAGGGGCTAACAGATACGCAGTATTTT. This codes for CSVNRQGLTDTQYF.

V is TRBV29-1 and J is TRBJ1-1; D not certain. The CDR3 is made up of 10 amino acids. V was cut by 4 bases and J by 10 bases, with 10 bases left in between. The germline V gene encodes CDR1 SQVTM and CDR2 ANQGSEA. CDR3: CSVVPNRAFF. The DNA of the CDR3 is TGCAGCGTTGTACCCAACAGAGCTTTCTTT.

V and J are TRBV6-5 and TRBJ1-4; 10 bases fit TRBD1. Germline CDR1 is MNHEY and CDR2 is SVGAGI. This CDR3 has 15 residues. V dropped 0 bases and J dropped 7; count of bases not matched to a gene: 2. The CDR3 here is CASSYSDRGREKLFF. The CDR3 nucleotides are TGTGCCAGCAGTTACTCAGACAGGGGGCGTGAAAAACTGTTTTTT.

The rearrangement joins TRBV19 to TRBJ1-1; D remains unclear. Germline loops: CDR1 LNHDA, CDR2 SQIVND (reference sequence). V lost 0 bases to trimming and J lost 7 bases, with 12 bases between them. The CDR3 is 14 residues long. The CDR3 DNA reads TGTGCCAGTAGTATAGATAGGAAAGCGCTTGAAGCTTTCTTT. This translates into CASSIDRKALEAFF.

V gene TRBV7-2 combines with J gene TRBJ1-2, with 8 bases fitting TRBD1. CDR1 is SGHTA, CDR2 FQGNSA, per germline. V was pared by 5 bases and J by 4 bases, with 12 bases of the junction left unmatched. This CDR3 spans 16 amino acids. The CDR3 coding sequence is TGTGCCAGCAGCGTAAACCCAGGGGGCGCACCCTATGGCTACACCTTC. The encoded protein is CASSVNPGGAPYGYTF.

In DNA, the CDR3 is TGTGCCAGCAGCTTAGGACTAGCGGGGGGGCGAGATACGCAGTATTTT. It specifies CASSLGLAGGRDTQYF. The rearrangement joins TRBV7-2 to TRBJ2-3, with 14 bases matching TRBD2. The length of the CDR3 is 16 residues. The germline CDR1 and CDR2 sequences are SGHTA and FQGNSA. The junction had 2 bases not matched to a gene; V was cut back by 1 base and J by 5 bases.

The rearrangement links TRBV18 to TRBJ1-6; 7 nucleotides align to TRBD1. Trimming at V came to 6 bases and at J to 8 bases, leaving 13 bases not matched to a gene. Germline V gene sequence: CDR1 KGHSH, CDR2 LQKENI. The CDR3 covers 16 residues. CDR3 DNA sequence: TGTGCCAGCTCGCCGATACAGGGGAATGTTGATTCACCCCTCCACTTT. It encodes CASSPIQGNVDSPLHF.

Points on this clone: The junction departs from the called germline gene at one end, perhaps through a read error. The chain uses TRBV5-1 and TRBJ1-2; D call uncertain. CDR1 and CDR2 from the germline V gene are SGHRS and YFSETQ. This CDR3 has 15 amino acids. CDR3 nucleotides: TGCGCCAGCACCTTGGGCCCTGACATGAACTATGGCTACACCTTC. It is translated as CASTLGPDMNYGYTF.

This chain joins TRBV11-1 and TRBJ1-2, with 8 bases aligning to TRBD1. J was trimmed by 8 bases and V by 3 bases; bases with no gene match: 2. CDR3 length: 12 amino acids. Germline V CDR1 and CDR2: SGHAT, FQDESV (reference sequence). CDR3 region: CASSFDRGGYTF. In DNA, the CDR3 is TGTGCCAGCAGCTTTGACAGGGGAGGCTACACCTTC. Full variable domain (missing parts from reference TRBV11-1 and TRBJ1-2): EAEVAQSPRYKITEKSQAVAFWCDPISGHATLYWYRQILGQGPELLVQFQDESVVDDSQLPKDRFSAERLKGVDSTLKIQPAELGDSAMYLCASSFDRGGYTFGSGTRLTVV.

This chain joins TRBV18 and TRBJ2-2; 15 bases match TRBD2. CDR3 length equals 18 residues. The trim removed 1 base at V and 3 bases at J, leaving 3 bases unmatched. Germline loops: CDR1 KGHSH, CDR2 LQKENI. The DNA of the CDR3 is TGTGCCAGCTCACCACGGACTAGCGGGGGGGCCTACACCGGGGAGCTGTTTTTT. Translated, it gives CASSPRTSGGAYTGELFF. Complete variable domain (other parts from reference TRBV18 and TRBJ2-2): NAGVMQNPRHLVRRRGQEARLRCSPMKGHSHVYWYRQLPEEGLKFMVYLQKENIIDESGMPKERFSAEFPKEGPSILRIQQVVRGDSAAYFCASSPRTSGGAYTGELFFGEGSRLTVL.

A single count supports this clone. The gene calls are TRBV7-2 and TRBJ1-6, with TRBD1 as a possible D gene (5 bases). CDR1 is SGHTA, CDR2 FQGNSA, per germline. The V gene lost 1 base and the J gene lost 9 bases, with 13 bases spanning the gap. The CDR3 loop spans 15 amino acids. CDR3 residues: CASSLVGGVGSPLHF. The CDR3 DNA follows: TGTGCCAGCAGCTTAGTTGGGGGAGTGGGTTCACCCCTCCACTTT.

V gene TRBV11-2 combines with J gene TRBJ2-1, with 12 bases lining up with TRBD2. The CDR3 consists of 14 residues. Germline V gene data show CDR1 as SGHAT and CDR2 as FQNNGV. Germline trimming cut 5 bases from V and 4 bases from J; bases unmatched to any gene: 0. The CDR3, as DNA: TGTGCCAGCAGCGGACTAGCGGGGTACAATGAGCAGTTCTTC. It encodes CASSGLAGYNEQFF.

This rearrangement joins TRBV5-1 to TRBJ1-6, with D perhaps TRBD1 (5 bases). CDR3 length equals 15 residues. The germline V gene encodes CDR1 SGHRS and CDR2 YFSETQ. The germline V and J ends were trimmed by 3 bases and 5 bases, with 12 bases remaining between them. CDR3 coding DNA: TGCGCCAGCAGCTCTTTTACAGGCAATAATTCACCCCTCCACTTT. Its translation is CASSSFTGNNSPLHF.

The chain links TRBV7-2 to TRBJ1-4; D uncertain. Germline CDR1 is SGHTA and CDR2 is FQGNSA. V lost 5 bases, J lost 3 bases, and 13 bases lay in between. This CDR3 has 15 residues. The CDR3 sequence is CASSLQRVPNEKLFF. Here the CDR3 DNA reads TGTGCCAGCAGCCTACAGCGCGTCCCTAATGAAAAACTGTTTTTT.

This clone showed up just a few times. J is TRBJ1-2 and V is TRBV2; D is possibly TRBD1 (6 bases). Germline CDR1 is SNHLY and CDR2 is FYNNEI. Trimming removed 8 bases at V and 9 bases at J, with 22 bases between. This CDR3 spans 14 amino acids. The CDR3 sequence is CASGTPGDLGRYTF. CDR3 DNA sequence: TGTGCCAGCGGGACGCCAGGGGACCTTGGCCGCTACACCTTC.

The rearrangement uses TRBV19 and TRBJ2-1; possibly TRBD1 or TRBD2 for D (7 bases each). From germline, CDR1 is LNHDA and CDR2 SQIVND (reference sequence). The CDR3 is 14 residues long. The ends were cut back, 5 bases at V and 7 bases at J, with 15 bases in the middle. The DNA of the CDR3 is TGTGCCAGTAGTGGGAGGGGGCGCCTAAATGAGCAGTTCTTC. This translates into CASSGRGRLNEQFF.

This clone was counted only a few times. The CDR3 region has the DNA TGCGCCAGCAGCCAAGACTGGGAGGGGAGGGTTGGCTACACCTTC. The encoded protein is CASSQDWEGRVGYTF. This chain uses TRBV4-1 with TRBJ1-2, with D perhaps matching TRBD1 (5 bases). The CDR3 extends over 15 amino acids. Per the germline V gene, CDR1 is MGHRA and CDR2 is YSYEKL. V was shortened by 0 bases and J by 7 bases, with 15 bases between the two germline ends.